This T cell receptor (beta chain) was profiled in a study of identical twins. Study-wide findings and caveats: Compared with unrelated sharing, twin-shared out-of-frame alpha sequences had more low-probability sequences. Reduced insertions were recorded for abundant cord blood beta clonotypes, with no such pattern in memory repertoires.

The table lists this clonotype with many counts. The antigen is unknown. All of the donors were Caucasians in good health. Unique molecular identifiers were present on the cDNA, which also gained a universal primer site by template switching. TCRdb re-analysed the 5' RACE reads in MiXCR, keeping a single row per CDR3 protein. The data hold more than 200,000 distinct CDR3 sequences, with over 8% observed a single time. CDR3 length equals 16 residues. Germline V lookup: CDR1 SGDLS, CDR2 YYNGEE. V shed 4 bases and J shed 5 bases, with 21 bases lying between them. The genes are TRBV9 and TRBJ1-1, with D perhaps matching TRBD1 (6 bases). The source material was memory (CD45RO+) T cells sorted from blood. The clonotype was recovered from a woman under 30 in good health. CDR3 in amino acids: CASSSLKAGGRTEAFF. Written as DNA, the CDR3 is TGTGCCAGCAGCTCCCTAAAGGCGGGGGGCCGGACTGAAGCTTTCTTT.